This TCR beta chain stems from a study of blood T cell repertoires in COVID-19. The overall study: PBMCs, B-cell-depleted T cells, or T cells provided the cDNA or gDNA that made up the material.

Sequencing was performed with immunoSEQ multiplex PCR; in TCRdb, only in-frame clones are kept and a portion is missing. The repertoire includes tens of thousands of clones, 75% to 90% of them detected once, and 11% sits in the top ten. Trimming took 1 base from V and 2 from J; bases not matched to a gene: 4. Germline-derived CDR1 and CDR2 are SGHRS and YFSETQ. The CDR3 spans 15 residues. The clonotype originates from a human donor in a cohort sampled during active COVID-19. This chain joins TRBV5-1 and TRBJ1-1; the match to TRBD1 covers 8 bases. Source material: peripheral blood. The CDR3 loop reads CASSLLGTGNTEAFF. The CDR3 region has the DNA TGCGCCAGCAGCTTGTTGGGGACAGGAAACACTGAAGCTTTCTTT.